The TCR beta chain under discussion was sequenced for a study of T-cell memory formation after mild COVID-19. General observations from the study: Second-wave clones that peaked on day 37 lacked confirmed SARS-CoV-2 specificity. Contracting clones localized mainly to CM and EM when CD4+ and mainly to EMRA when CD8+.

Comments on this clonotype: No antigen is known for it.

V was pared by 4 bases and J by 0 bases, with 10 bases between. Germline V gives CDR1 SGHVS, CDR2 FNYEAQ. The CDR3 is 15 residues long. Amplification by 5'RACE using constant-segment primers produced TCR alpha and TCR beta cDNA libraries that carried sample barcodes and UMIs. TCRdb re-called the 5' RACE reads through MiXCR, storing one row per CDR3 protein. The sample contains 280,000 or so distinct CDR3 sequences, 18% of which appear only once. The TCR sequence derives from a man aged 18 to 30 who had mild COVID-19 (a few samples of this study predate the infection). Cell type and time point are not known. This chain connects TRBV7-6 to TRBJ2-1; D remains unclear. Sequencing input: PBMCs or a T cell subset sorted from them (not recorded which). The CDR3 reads CASSSAVSSYNEQFF. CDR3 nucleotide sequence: TGTGCCAGCAGCTCCGCGGTTAGCTCCTACAATGAGCAGTTCTTC.